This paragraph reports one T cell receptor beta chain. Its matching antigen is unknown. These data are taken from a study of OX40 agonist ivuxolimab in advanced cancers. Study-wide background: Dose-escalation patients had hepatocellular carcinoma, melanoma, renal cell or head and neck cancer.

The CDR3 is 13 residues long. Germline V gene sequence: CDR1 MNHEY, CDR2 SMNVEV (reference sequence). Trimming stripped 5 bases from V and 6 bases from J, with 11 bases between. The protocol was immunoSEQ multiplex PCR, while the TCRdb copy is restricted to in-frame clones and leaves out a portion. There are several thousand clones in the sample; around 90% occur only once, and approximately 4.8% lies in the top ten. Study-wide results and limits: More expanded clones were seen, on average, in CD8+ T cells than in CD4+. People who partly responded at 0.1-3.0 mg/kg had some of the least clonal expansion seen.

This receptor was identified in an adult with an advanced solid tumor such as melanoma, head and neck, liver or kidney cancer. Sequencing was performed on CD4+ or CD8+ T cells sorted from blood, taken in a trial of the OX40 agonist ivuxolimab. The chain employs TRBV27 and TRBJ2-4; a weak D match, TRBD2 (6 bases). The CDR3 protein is CASSPRTTNIQYF. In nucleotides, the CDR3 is TGTGCCAGCAGTCCTCGGACTACAAACATTCAGTACTTC.